Below, 3 T cell receptor beta chains from the same sample are listed, as sequenced in a study of vaccination and CD4 T cells after COVID-19. No antigen has been assigned to these receptors. The treatment was: approximately 10-day PBMC culture with coronavirus spike peptide pools or control peptides (ViraFEST assay). The Oncomine TCR Beta short-read assay sequenced DNA from cultured CD4+ T cells. TCRdb re-derived calls from the PCR reads in MiXCR, one entry per CDR3 protein. The sample has about 20,000 distinct CDR3 sequences; approximately 32% are singletons. Sequenced material: cultured CD4+ T cells from blood. The receptors derive from a human donor with COVID-19.

This clonotype was detected a few times. The genes are TRBV6-2 or TRBV6-3 and TRBJ2-5; D may be TRBD1 or TRBD2 (7 bases each). Looked up from germline, CDR1 is MNHEY and CDR2 is SVGEGT. The CDR3 has 16 amino acids. V was cut by 5 bases and J by 1 base, with 17 bases left in between. The CDR3 protein is CASSTGLRGGQETQYF. CDR3 coding DNA: TGTGCCAGCAGTACCGGACTCAGGGGGGGCCAAGAGACCCAGTACTTC.

Only a few counts were recorded for this clonotype. This chain connects TRBV6-1 to TRBJ1-4; D possibly corresponds to TRBD1 (5 bases). Per germline, CDR1 MNHNS and CDR2 SASEGT. CDR3 length equals 14 residues. Trimming shortened V by 3 bases and J by 8 bases, and 13 bases separated the two germline ends. The CDR3 nucleotides are TGTGCCAGCAGTGAGCAGGGAGGGGTAGAAAAACTGTTTTTT. Its protein is CASSEQGGVEKLFF.

This clonotype was recorded a few times. The V gene is TRBV4-2, the J gene TRBJ2-7, with 11 bases matching TRBD2. With 4 bases clipped from V and 1 base from J, the junction kept 9 bases outside the gene matches. The CDR3 has 17 amino acids. Germline CDR1 is LGHNA and CDR2 is YNFKEQ. CDR3 bases: TGTGCCAGCAGCCGAGAAGGTGGACTAGCGGGTTCCTACGAGCAGTACTTC. Translated: CASSREGGLAGSYEQYF.